Listed below are T cell receptor beta chains from one sample, sequenced in a study of OX40 agonist ivuxolimab in advanced cancers. Clones were read by immunoSEQ multiplex PCR, and TCRdb kept only the in-frame ones, dropping some. The table lists roughly 70,000 clones, 80% to 90% of them singletons, with 4% in the top ten. The sample here was CD4+ or CD8+ T cells sorted from blood, taken in a trial of the OX40 agonist ivuxolimab. The receptors originated from an adult with an advanced solid tumor such as melanoma, head and neck, liver or kidney cancer. The CDR3 runs from the conserved cysteine through the conserved F or W. A D gene is named only where the DNA matches it firmly. Not every row has a clone size; where given, it reads once, few, many or a size class.

clone_size: -
j_call: TRBJ2-7
v_call: TRBV7-2
d_call: TRBD2
cdr3_aa: CASSWTSGGSYEQYF
cdr3_nt: TGTGCCAGCAGCTGGACTAGCGGGGGGTCCTACGAGCAGTACTTC

clone_size: -
j_call: TRBJ1-3
v_call: TRBV5-1
d_call: TRBD1
cdr3_aa: CASTKGQGSSGNTIYF
cdr3_nt: TGCGCCAGCACCAAAGGACAGGGGTCCTCTGGAAACACCATATATTTT

clone_size: -
j_call: TRBJ1-2
v_call: TRBV18
d_call: TRBD1
cdr3_aa: CASSPGTGGGYTF
cdr3_nt: TGTGCCAGCTCACCAGGGACAGGGGGCGGCTACACCTTC

clone_size: few
j_call: TRBJ1-4
v_call: TRBV7-9
d_call: -
cdr3_aa: CASNLDSLQEEKLFF
cdr3_nt: TGTGCCAGCAATCTGGACAGCCTGCAGGAGGAAAAACTGTTTTTT

clone_size: -
j_call: TRBJ2-1
v_call: TRBV6-6
d_call: -
cdr3_aa: CASSTDRAHNEQFF
cdr3_nt: TGTGCCAGCAGCACCGACAGAGCCCACAATGAGCAGTTCTTC

clone_size: -
j_call: TRBJ1-5
v_call: TRBV28
d_call: -
cdr3_aa: CASNSPGQGRTPQHF
cdr3_nt: TGTGCCAGCAACTCCCCGGGGCAGGGGCGTACGCCCCAGCATTTT

clone_size: -
j_call: TRBJ1-6
v_call: TRBV13
d_call: -
cdr3_aa: CASSPRGGTPLHF
cdr3_nt: TGTGCCAGCAGCCCTAGGGGGGGAACACCCCTCCACTTT

clone_size: -
j_call: TRBJ2-2
v_call: TRBV27
d_call: TRBD1
cdr3_aa: CASSTRQGDTGELFF
cdr3_nt: TGTGCCAGCAGTACCAGACAGGGGGACACCGGGGAGCTGTTTTTT

clone_size: once
j_call: TRBJ2-7
v_call: TRBV18
d_call: -
cdr3_aa: CASSPRDGLTYEQYF
cdr3_nt: TGTGCCAGCTCACCCCGGGACGGTTTAACCTACGAGCAGTACTTC

clone_size: -
j_call: TRBJ2-7
v_call: TRBV6-5
d_call: -
cdr3_aa: CASRTGTTKAYEQYF
cdr3_nt: TGTGCCAGCAGGACCGGGACAACTAAGGCCTACGAGCAGTACTTC

clone_size: -
j_call: TRBJ2-7
v_call: TRBV28
d_call: -
cdr3_aa: CASSYQTGTPRQYF
cdr3_nt: TGTGCCAGCAGTTACCAAACCGGGACCCCCAGGCAGTACTTC

clone_size: -
j_call: TRBJ1-2
v_call: TRBV2
d_call: -
cdr3_aa: CASSHPRIFPGYTF
cdr3_nt: TGTGCCAGCAGTCATCCAAGGATTTTTCCTGGCTACACCTTC

clone_size: -
j_call: TRBJ1-4
v_call: TRBV9
d_call: -
cdr3_aa: CASSADPQGGSEKLFF
cdr3_nt: TGTGCCAGCAGCGCAGACCCACAGGGCGGGAGTGAAAAACTGTTTTTT

clone_size: -
j_call: TRBJ1-2
v_call: TRBV5-4
d_call: -
cdr3_aa: CASSFSQVDGYTF
cdr3_nt: TGTGCCAGCAGCTTCAGTCAGGTGGATGGCTACACCTTC

clone_size: -
j_call: TRBJ1-1
v_call: TRBV6-6
d_call: -
cdr3_aa: CASNLNREMNTEAFF
cdr3_nt: TGTGCCAGCAACCTAAACAGGGAGATGAACACTGAAGCTTTCTTT

clone_size: -
j_call: TRBJ2-2
v_call: TRBV18
d_call: -
cdr3_aa: CASSLNKADTGELFF
cdr3_nt: TGTGCCAGCTCGCTCAATAAGGCGGACACCGGGGAGCTGTTTTTT

clone_size: few
j_call: TRBJ1-5
v_call: TRBV15
d_call: TRBD1
cdr3_aa: CATSRGGGRAQPQHF
cdr3_nt: TGTGCCACCAGCAGAGGAGGGGGCAGGGCTCAGCCCCAGCATTTT

clone_size: -
j_call: TRBJ2-1
v_call: TRBV5-1
d_call: -
cdr3_aa: CASSEGGSYNEQFF
cdr3_nt: TGCGCCAGCAGCGAGGGGGGTTCGTACAATGAGCAGTTCTTC

clone_size: -
j_call: TRBJ2-5
v_call: TRBV6-5
d_call: -
cdr3_aa: CATSPSNRPQETQYF
cdr3_nt: TGTGCCACCTCCCCCTCAAACAGGCCCCAAGAGACCCAGTACTTC

clone_size: -
j_call: TRBJ1-1
v_call: TRBV6-5
d_call: TRBD1
cdr3_aa: CASSYRGPTEAFF
cdr3_nt: TGTGCCAGCAGTTACAGGGGGCCCACTGAAGCTTTCTTT

clone_size: -
j_call: TRBJ2-3
v_call: TRBV5-1
d_call: TRBD2
cdr3_aa: CASIPTSGSPDTQYF
cdr3_nt: TGCGCCAGCATTCCAACTAGCGGGAGTCCAGATACGCAGTATTTT

clone_size: -
j_call: TRBJ2-1
v_call: TRBV19
d_call: TRBD1
cdr3_aa: CASSKGTGRNEQFF
cdr3_nt: TGTGCCAGTAGTAAGGGGACAGGGCGCAATGAGCAGTTCTTC

clone_size: once
j_call: TRBJ1-2
v_call: TRBV5-1
d_call: TRBD1
cdr3_aa: CASSGGQGLDGYTF
cdr3_nt: TGCGCCAGCAGCGGGGGACAGGGACTCGACGGCTACACTTTC